The 15 T cell receptor beta chains given below trace back to one sample, sequenced in a study of OX40 agonist ivuxolimab in advanced cancers. Using immunoSEQ multiplex PCR, the repertoire was profiled, and TCRdb retains in-frame clones only, with some absent. There are 57,000 or so clones in the sample; about 83% occur only once, and 4.6% lies in the top ten. Sequencing used CD4+ or CD8+ T cells sorted from blood, obtained in a trial of the OX40 agonist ivuxolimab. Source of these receptors: an adult with an advanced solid tumor such as melanoma, head and neck, liver or kidney cancer.

This clone was observed a handful of times. V is TRBV1 and J is TRBJ1-2. TRBV1 is labeled a pseudogene. CDR3 length: 17 amino acids. The CDR3 DNA reads TGCACCAGCAGCCAAGTCCGGGGAGGTGGCGGGGACTATGGCTACACCTTC. It translates to CTSSQVRGGGGDYGYTF.

The rearrangement joins TRBV28 to TRBJ1-5; TRBD1 matches at 9 bases. Trimming took 6 bases from V and 3 from J; bases not matched to a gene: 12. CDR1 and CDR2 (germline): MDHEN, SYDVKM. The CDR3 loop spans 17 amino acids. In nucleotides, the CDR3 is TGTGCCAGCAGACCCCTACAGGGGGCGATCTTCAATCAGCCCCAGCATTTT. Translation gives CASRPLQGAIFNQPQHF.

This clone came up a few times. V gene TRBV4-2 combines with J gene TRBJ2-3; TRBD2 agrees at 12 bases. CDR1 is LGHNA and CDR2 is YNFKEQ in the germline V gene. Trimming took 2 bases from V and 8 from J; bases not matched to a gene: 11. The CDR3 covers 17 residues. The DNA of the CDR3 is TGTGCCAGCAGCCAACCTAGGACTAGCGGGGCCTCGCCTACGCAGTATTTT. It specifies CASSQPRTSGASPTQYF.

The genes are TRBV29-1 and TRBJ2-2, with a weak D call TRBD2 (6 bases). Germline loops: CDR1 SQVTM, CDR2 ANQGSEA. The CDR3 is 15 amino acids. Trimming left V 7 bases short and J 3 bases short, with 18 bases between. This CDR3 reads CSGGDRTSDTGELFF. CDR3 DNA sequence: TGCAGCGGGGGGGACCGGACATCAGACACCGGGGAGCTGTTTTTT.

This clone was observed a few times. The chain uses TRBV18 and TRBJ2-7; a possible D gene is TRBD2 (5 bases). The germline CDR1 and CDR2 sequences are KGHSH and LQKENI. V was clipped by 6 bases and J by 7 bases, with 22 bases between them. The CDR3 covers 15 residues. The CDR3 DNA is TGTGCCAGCTCCCCCCCGACGGACTCCCTGGGAGAGCAGTACTTC. This translates into CASSPPTDSLGEQYF.

The gene calls are TRBV12-5 and TRBJ2-3, with unresolved D. The V end was cut by 2 bases, the J end by 6 bases, with 12 bases between. Germline CDR1 LGHNT, CDR2 FRNRAP. The CDR3 loop spans 14 amino acids. CDR3 DNA: TGTGCTAGTGGTTTGTTTAGTCCCGAGGATACGCAGTATTTT. This translates into CASGLFSPEDTQYF.

The genes are TRBV19 and TRBJ1-1; D gene unclear. Between the trimmed V and J ends, which lost 2 bases and 1 base, there was a span of 2 bases. The CDR3 length is 12 residues. Per the germline V gene, CDR1 is LNHDA and CDR2 is SQIVND (reference sequence). The CDR3 DNA reads as TGTGCCAGTAGTATAAGGAACACTGAAGCTTTCTTT. Protein product: CASSIRNTEAFF.

The V gene is TRBV9, the J gene TRBJ2-2; D may correspond to TRBD1 or TRBD2 (6 bases each). V was pared by 0 bases and J by 4 bases, with 13 bases between. Germline V gene sequence: CDR1 SGDLS, CDR2 YYNGEE. CDR3 length equals 16 residues. Here the CDR3 reads CASSVEGGATTGELFF. The CDR3, as DNA: TGTGCCAGCAGCGTAGAGGGGGGCGCAACCACCGGGGAGCTGTTTTTT.

This clone was counted a single time. The chain recombines TRBV6-5 with TRBJ1-4; 8 nucleotides agree with TRBD1. The CDR3 totals 15 residues. Germline CDR1 reads MNHEY; CDR2 reads SVGAGI. The J segment lost 8 bases and the V segment lost 2 bases, leaving 7 bases of the junction unmatched. The DNA for the CDR3 is TGTGCCAGCAGTTACCGGACAGGGTTACAAGAAAAACTGTTTTTT. The encoded protein is CASSYRTGLQEKLFF.

This clone appeared a single time. The gene calls are TRBV7-3 and TRBJ1-4; 10 bases fit TRBD1. The V and J ends lost 7 bases and 7 bases, in that order; junction bases with no gene match: 12. CDR1 and CDR2 from the germline V gene are SGHTA and FQGTGA. There are 16 residues in the CDR3. CDR3 DNA sequence: TGTGCCAGCATCAACCTCCGGACAGGGGGGATTGAAAAACTGTTTTTT. Protein product: CASINLRTGGIEKLFF.

The V call is TRBV28, the J call TRBJ1-3; 10 bases fit TRBD1. With V trimmed by 6 bases and J by 9 bases, 14 bases remained unmatched. From germline, CDR1 is MDHEN and CDR2 SYDVKM. This CDR3 is built from 16 residues. CDR3 sequence: CASRRQGATRGGTIYF. The CDR3 coding sequence is TGTGCCAGCAGACGACAGGGGGCAACTAGAGGAGGCACCATATATTTT.

The rearrangement links TRBV29-1 to TRBJ1-2; 9 bases line up with TRBD1. Trimming took 0 bases from V and 2 from J; bases not matched to a gene: 4. The germline V gene has CDR1 SQVTM and CDR2 ANQGSEA. This CDR3 has 15 residues. CDR3 sequence: CSVEDQDRGNYGYTF. In DNA, the CDR3 is TGCAGCGTTGAAGACCAGGACAGGGGAAACTATGGCTACACCTTC.

The rearrangement links TRBV15 to TRBJ2-7; no reliable D call. Trimming took off 0 bases at V and 2 bases at J, with 5 bases between the two ends. Germline CDR1 LNHNV, CDR2 YYDKDF (reference sequence). This CDR3 has 13 residues. CDR3 sequence (DNA): TGTGCCACCAGCAGAGATCTACCCTACGAGCAGTACTTC. It codes for CATSRDLPYEQYF.

This clone is labeled as medium-sized. The J gene is TRBJ2-2, the V gene TRBV5-4; 16 bases align to TRBD2. Germline CDR1 and CDR2: SGHNT and YYREEE (reference sequence). With 0 bases clipped from V and 3 bases from J, the junction kept 5 bases outside the gene matches. This CDR3 has 19 residues. CDR3 sequence reads: CASSLAGLAGGPYTGELFF. CDR3 in DNA: TGTGCCAGCAGCTTGGCGGGACTAGCGGGGGGGCCTTACACCGGGGAGCTGTTTTTT.

The gene calls are TRBV5-6 and TRBJ1-6, with a tentative D call TRBD1 (6 bases). V was pared by 4 bases and J by 4 bases, with 15 bases between. Germline V lookup: CDR1 SGHDT, CDR2 YYEEEE. The CDR3 contains 16 residues. The CDR3 DNA sequence: TGTGCCAGCAGCCGAGACGCGACAGGTTATAATTCACCCCTCCACTTT. This codes for CASSRDATGYNSPLHF. Full variable domain (outside the CDR3, taken from reference TRBV5-6 and TRBJ1-6): DAGVTQSPTHLIKTRGQQVTLRCSPKSGHDTVSWYQQALGQGPQFIFQYYEEEERQRGNFPDRFSGHQFPNYSSELNVNALLLGDSALYLCASSRDATGYNSPLHFGNGTRLTVT.